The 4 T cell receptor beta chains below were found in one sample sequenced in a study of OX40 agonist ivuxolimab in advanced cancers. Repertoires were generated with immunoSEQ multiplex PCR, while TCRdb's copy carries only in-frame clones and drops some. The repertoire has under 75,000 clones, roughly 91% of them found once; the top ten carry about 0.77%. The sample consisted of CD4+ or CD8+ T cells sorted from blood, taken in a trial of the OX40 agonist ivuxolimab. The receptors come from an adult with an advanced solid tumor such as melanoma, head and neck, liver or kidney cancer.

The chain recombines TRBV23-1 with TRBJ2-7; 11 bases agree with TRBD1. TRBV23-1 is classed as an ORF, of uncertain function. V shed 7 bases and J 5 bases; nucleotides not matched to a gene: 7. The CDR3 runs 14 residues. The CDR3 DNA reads TGCGCCAGCACGCCAGGGACAGGGGGGAACGAGCAGTACTTC. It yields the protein CASTPGTGGNEQYF.

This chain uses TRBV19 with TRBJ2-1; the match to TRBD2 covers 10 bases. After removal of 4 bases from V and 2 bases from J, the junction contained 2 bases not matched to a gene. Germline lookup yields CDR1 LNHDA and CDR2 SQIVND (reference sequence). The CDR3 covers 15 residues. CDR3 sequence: CASSTSGGAYNEQFF. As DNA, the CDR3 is TGTGCCAGTAGTACCAGCGGGGGGGCCTACAATGAGCAGTTCTTC. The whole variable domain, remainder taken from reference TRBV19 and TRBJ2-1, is DGGITQSPKYLFRKEGQNVTLSCEQNLNHDAMYWYRQDPGQGLRLIYYSQIVNDFQKGDIAEGYSVSREKKESFPLTVTSAQKNPTAFYLCASSTSGGAYNEQFFGPGTRLTVL.

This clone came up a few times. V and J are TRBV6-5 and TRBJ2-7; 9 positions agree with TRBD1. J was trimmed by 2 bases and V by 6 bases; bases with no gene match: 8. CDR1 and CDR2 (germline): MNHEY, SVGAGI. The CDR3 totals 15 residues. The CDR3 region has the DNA TGTGCCAGCAGACCGCAAACAGGGGGCCCCTACGAGCAGTACTTC. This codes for CASRPQTGGPYEQYF.

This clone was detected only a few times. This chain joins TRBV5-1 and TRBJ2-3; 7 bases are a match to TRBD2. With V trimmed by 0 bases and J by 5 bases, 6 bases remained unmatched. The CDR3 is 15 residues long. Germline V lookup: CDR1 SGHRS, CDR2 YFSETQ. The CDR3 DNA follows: TGCGCCAGCAGCTTGGTTCTAGCGGCACGAGATACGCAGTATTTT. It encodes CASSLVLAARDTQYF.